Described below is a single TCR beta chain sequence and its context. The data were taken from a study of T cell changes during pregnancy in multiple sclerosis. Repertoires were generated with immunoSEQ multiplex PCR, while TCRdb's copy carries only in-frame clones and drops some. The sample shows 45,000 to 60,000 clones, more than 75% of them seen only once. V was pared by 0 bases and J by 2 bases, with 9 bases of the junction left unmatched. The CDR3 consists of 19 residues. The germline CDR1 and CDR2 sequences are LGHNA and YNFKEQ. This TCR came from a female donor with multiple sclerosis, enrolled in a pregnancy study. V and J are TRBV4-2 and TRBJ2-1; 11 bases agree with TRBD2. The sequencing used CD8+ T cells from peripheral blood mononuclear cells, collected before pregnancy. CDR3 residues: CASSQEGPSSGGPYNEQFF. As DNA, the CDR3 is TGTGCCAGCAGCCAAGAGGGTCCCTCTAGCGGGGGGCCCTACAATGAGCAGTTCTTC.